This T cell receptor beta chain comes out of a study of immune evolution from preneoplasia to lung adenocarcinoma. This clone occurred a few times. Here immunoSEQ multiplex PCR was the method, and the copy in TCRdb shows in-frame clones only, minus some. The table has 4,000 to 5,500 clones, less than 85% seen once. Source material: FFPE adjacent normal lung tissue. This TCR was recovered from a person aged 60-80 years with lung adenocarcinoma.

The CDR3 loop is CASSPPSDRTQYF. CDR3 in DNA: TGTGCCAGCTCACCACCGTCTGATCGAACGCAGTATTTT. This rearrangement joins TRBV18 to TRBJ2-3; no clear D. Germline lookup yields CDR1 KGHSH and CDR2 LQKENI. This CDR3 region has 13 residues. V lost 0 bases, J lost 9 bases, and 10 bases lay in between.